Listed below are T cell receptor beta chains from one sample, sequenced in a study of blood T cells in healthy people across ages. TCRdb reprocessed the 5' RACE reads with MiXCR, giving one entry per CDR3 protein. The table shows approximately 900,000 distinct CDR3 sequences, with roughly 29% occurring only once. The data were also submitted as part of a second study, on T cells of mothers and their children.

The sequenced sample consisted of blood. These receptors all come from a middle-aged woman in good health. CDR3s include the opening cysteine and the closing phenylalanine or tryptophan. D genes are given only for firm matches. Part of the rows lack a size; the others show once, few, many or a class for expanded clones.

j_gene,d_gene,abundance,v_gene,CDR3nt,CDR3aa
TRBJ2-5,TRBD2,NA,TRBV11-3,TGTGCCAGCAGCTTAGATCCCCTGGGAGGGGTGGAGACCCAGTACTTC,CASSLDPLGGVETQYF
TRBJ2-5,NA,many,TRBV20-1,TGCAGTGCTAGCGGGGGACCGCAAGAGACCCAGTACTTC,CSASGGPQETQYF
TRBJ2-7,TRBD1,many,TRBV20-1,TGCAGTGCTGCTTCGGGGACAGCGACGTACGAGCAGTACTTC,CSAASGTATYEQYF
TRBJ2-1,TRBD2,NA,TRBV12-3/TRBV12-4,TGTGCCAGCAGGAGGGGGACTAGCGGGAGGGACAATGAGCAGTTCTTC,CASRRGTSGRDNEQFF
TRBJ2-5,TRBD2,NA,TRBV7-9,TGTGCCAGCAGCTTTCGGACTAGCGATTACTACAATGAGCAGTACTTC,CASSFRTSDYYNEQYF
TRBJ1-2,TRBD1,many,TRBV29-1,TGCAGCGTTGAAGATTACGGGACAGGACGAGGCTACACCTTC,CSVEDYGTGRGYTF
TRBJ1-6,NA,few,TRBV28,TGTGCCAGCAACGTCGGAGGGCTCGGTTCACCCCTCCACTTT,CASNVGGLGSPLHF
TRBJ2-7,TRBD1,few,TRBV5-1,TGCGCCAGCAGTGAGGGACAGGGGACGTGGAGTGAGCAGTACTTC,CASSEGQGTWSEQYF
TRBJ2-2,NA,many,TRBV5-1,TGCGCCAGCAGCTTGCGCCAGGGAACCGGGGAGCTGTTTTTT,CASSLRQGTGELFF
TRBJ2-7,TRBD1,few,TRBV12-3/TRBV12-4,TGTGCCAGCAGGGGACAGGGGGTGGCCTACGAGCAGTACTTC,CASRGQGVAYEQYF
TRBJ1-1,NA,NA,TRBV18,TGTGCCAGCTCACCACGATTAGGACAGAGACGCGGCGGGAACACTGAAGCTTTCTTT,CASSPRLGQRRGGNTEAFF
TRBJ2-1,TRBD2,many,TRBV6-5,TGTGCCAGCAGTTATGGCGGGGGGGGCTACAATGAGCAGTTCTTC,CASSYGGGGYNEQFF
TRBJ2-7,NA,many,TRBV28,TGTGCCAGCAGTTTGGAGTGGTCCTACGAGCAGTACTTC,CASSLEWSYEQYF
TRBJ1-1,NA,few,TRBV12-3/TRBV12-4,TGTGCCGGCAGTTGGGGACACGTCGCTGAAGCTTTCTTT,CAGSWGHVAEAFF
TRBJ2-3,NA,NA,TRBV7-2,TGTGCCAGCAGCTTCCTCGGCAGGCCTAAAGATACGCAGTATTTT,CASSFLGRPKDTQYF
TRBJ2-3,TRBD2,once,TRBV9,TGTGCCAGCAGCGTAGGGGCTAGCGGGAGAACAGATACGCAGTATTTT,CASSVGASGRTDTQYF
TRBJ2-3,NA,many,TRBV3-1,TGTGCCAGCAGCCAAGGCTCGGTTGGATTAGCGGCAAGCACAGATACGCAGTATTTT,CASSQGSVGLAASTDTQYF
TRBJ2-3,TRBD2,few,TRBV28,TGTGCCAGCAGTCCGCGCGTACTAGCGCGGAGCACAGATACGCAGTATTTT,CASSPRVLARSTDTQYF
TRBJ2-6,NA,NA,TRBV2,TGTGCCAGCAGCGACTGGGACGGTCCCGCAAACGTCCTGACTTTC,CASSDWDGPANVLTF
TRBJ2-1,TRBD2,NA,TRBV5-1,TGCGCCAGCAGCGGGACTAATATTTACAATGAGCAGTTCTTC,CASSGTNIYNEQFF
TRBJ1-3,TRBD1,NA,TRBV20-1,TGCCGTGCTAGTAGGGACAGCCAAAGAAACACCATATATTTT,CRASRDSQRNTIYF
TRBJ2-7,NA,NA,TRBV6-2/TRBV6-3,TGTGCCAGCAGTCACCGGGACACAGACTACGAGCAGTACTTC,CASSHRDTDYEQYF
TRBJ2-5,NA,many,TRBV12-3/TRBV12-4,TGTGCCAGCAGTTTAGATGGTCTAGAGACCCAGTACTTC,CASSLDGLETQYF
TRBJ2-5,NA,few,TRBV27,TGTGCCAGCAGTCCCAACATGGAATGGGAGACCCAGTACTTC,CASSPNMEWETQYF
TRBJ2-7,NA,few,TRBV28,TGTGCCAGCAGGAAGACACAGGCGTACGAGCAGTACTTC,CASRKTQAYEQYF
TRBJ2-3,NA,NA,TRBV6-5,TGTGCCAGCGCCAATCAACGGGAGACAGATACGCAGTATTTT,CASANQRETDTQYF
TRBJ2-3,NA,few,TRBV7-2,TGTGCCAGCAGCTTAGAGGGTCCGCCGTTAGATACGCAGTATTTT,CASSLEGPPLDTQYF
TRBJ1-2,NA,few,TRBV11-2,TGTGCCAGCAGCTTAGAACCCAGCTACTATGGCTACACCTTC,CASSLEPSYYGYTF
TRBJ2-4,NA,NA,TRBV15,TGTACCACCAGCAGAGAGGGCCACAATGAGCAGTACTTC,CTTSREGHNEQYF
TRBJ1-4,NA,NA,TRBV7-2,TGTGCCAGCAGCTTTGGCTGGGGGAGCAATGAAAAACTGTTTTTT,CASSFGWGSNEKLFF
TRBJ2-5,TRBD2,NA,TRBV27,TGTGCCAGCAGTCCCCTAGCGGGGGGGGGACAAGAGACCCAGTACTTC,CASSPLAGGGQETQYF
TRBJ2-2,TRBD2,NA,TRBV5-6,TGTGCCAGCAGCTTTAGCGGGGGCTCAAACACCGGGGAGCTGTTTTTT,CASSFSGGSNTGELFF
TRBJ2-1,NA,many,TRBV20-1,TGCAGTGCTAGAGATGATCATGAGCAGTTCTTC,CSARDDHEQFF
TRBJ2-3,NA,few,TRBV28,TGTGCCAGCAGTGTACCGGGAGCCACTGGCACAGATACGCAGTATTTT,CASSVPGATGTDTQYF
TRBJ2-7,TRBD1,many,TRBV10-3,TGTGCCATCAGCCTGGACAGGGGATCCTACGAGCAGTACTTC,CAISLDRGSYEQYF
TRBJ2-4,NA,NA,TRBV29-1,TGCAGCGTTCCAAGGGGGTCCTACAATGAGCAGTACTTC,CSVPRGSYNEQYF
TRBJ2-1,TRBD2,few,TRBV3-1,TGTGCCAGCAGCCACCTAGCGGGGGGGCCAAATGAGCAGTTCTTC,CASSHLAGGPNEQFF
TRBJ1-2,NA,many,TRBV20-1,TGCAGTGCTAGAGGGGGCAGCCTCTATGGCTACACCTTC,CSARGGSLYGYTF
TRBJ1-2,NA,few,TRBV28,TGTGCCAGCAGCCAAGGGACCCCAGGGGTGTATGGCTACACCTTC,CASSQGTPGVYGYTF
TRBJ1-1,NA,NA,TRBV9,TGTGCCAGCAGCGTAGCGGGAGGGGGAGACACTGAGGCTTTCTTT,CASSVAGGGDTEAFF
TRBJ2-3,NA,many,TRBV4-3,TGCGCCAGCAGCCAAGATCGCCGGTCTAGCACAGATACGCAGTATTTT,CASSQDRRSSTDTQYF
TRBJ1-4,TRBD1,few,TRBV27,TGTGCCAGCAGTTTTGGACAGGCTGCTGAAAAACTGTTTTTT,CASSFGQAAEKLFF
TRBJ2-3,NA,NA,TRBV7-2,TGTGCCAGCAGCTTAGATCCGGGCACAGATACGCAGTATTTT,CASSLDPGTDTQYF
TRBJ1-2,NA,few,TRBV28,TGTGCCACCCGTCCGGGGGATGGTGGCTACACCTTC,CATRPGDGGYTF
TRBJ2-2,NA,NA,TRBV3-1,TGTGCCAGCAGCCAAGACGGGGTAACCGGGGAGCTGTTTTTT,CASSQDGVTGELFF
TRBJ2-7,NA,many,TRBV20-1,TGCAGTGCTAGAGTCTACGAGCAGTACTTC,CSARVYEQYF
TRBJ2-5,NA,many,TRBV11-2,TGTGCCAGCAGCTTAGATCCCGGAGAGACCCAGTACTTC,CASSLDPGETQYF
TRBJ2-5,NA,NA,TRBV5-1,TGCGCCAGCAGCTCAGAAAAGACCCAGTACTTC,CASSSEKTQYF
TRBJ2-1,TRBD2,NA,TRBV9,TGTGCCAGCAGCGTAGCTTCAGGTAGCGGGGGGGCAAATGAGCAGTTCTTC,CASSVASGSGGANEQFF
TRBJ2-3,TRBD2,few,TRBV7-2,TGTGCCAGCAGCTTATTAGCGGGGGGGCCGACTAGCACAGATACGCAGTATTTT,CASSLLAGGPTSTDTQYF